The T cell receptor (beta chain) described here comes from a study of T cell responses to AZD1222 COVID-19 vaccine. Whole-study results and caveats: A rise in Spike-specific TCR breadth and depth followed two AZD1222 doses.

As to this clone: Its antigen is as yet unknown.

The repertoire was sequenced with immunoSEQ multiplex PCR; TCRdb's copy has only in-frame clones and lacks some. The sample contains 100,000 to 130,000 clones, 87% of which appear only once. The ends lost 4 bases at V and 8 bases at J; junction bases unmatched: 20. The CDR3 has 19 residues. Per the germline V gene, CDR1 is SGHDN and CDR2 is FVKESK. The material was peripheral blood, obtained on day 0 of AZD1222 vaccination. This TCR derives from an adult in good health. This sequence joins TRBV14 and TRBJ2-1; 10 nucleotides align to TRBD2. The CDR3 DNA is TGTGCCAGCAGCCCCACGTGGAGCGGGGGGGCCCGGGATAAGGATGAGCAGTTCTTC. Translating it yields CASSPTWSGGARDKDEQFF.